The 5 T cell receptor beta chains in this list originate from one sample, sequenced in a study of Ad26.COV2.S vaccination and SARS-CoV-2 variants (dated by TCRdb to about 2021). Libraries were prepared through the immunoSEQ multiplex PCR assay. What TCRdb holds here is the immuneACCESS table cut down to in-frame rearrangements. Part of the clones is not present; checked against another copy, under half of the missing clones reflect an unresolved V gene, and the others are unexplained. The sample has roughly 380,000 clones on record, about 90% of them singletons. Of the sample, roughly 3.9% falls within the top ten clones. The intended sense of this specimen's time point label: individuals recovered from natural SARS-CoV-2 infection. This specimen was peripheral blood, taken after recovery from COVID-19. These receptors originate from a human donor who had recovered from COVID-19.

The rearrangement joins TRBV6-5 to TRBJ2-3; D gene ambiguous. Germline V lookup: CDR1 MNHEY, CDR2 SVGAGI. V shed 0 bases and J shed 0 bases, with 4 bases lying between them. This CDR3 region has 14 residues. The CDR3 reads CASSYSDSTDTQYF. In nucleotides, the CDR3 is TGTGCCAGCAGTTACTCGGACAGCACAGATACGCAGTATTTT.

The CDR3 region has the DNA TGTGCCAGTAGACAGCGGGGGGACCGCACAGATACGCAGTATTTT. Protein product: CASRQRGDRTDTQYF. The rearrangement joins TRBV19 to TRBJ2-3; 9 bases are shared with TRBD2. The CDR3 has 15 amino acids. V lost 6 bases to trimming and J lost 1 base; unmatched junction nucleotides: 5. Germline V CDR1 and CDR2: LNHDA, SQIVND (reference sequence). The variable domain in full, completed from reference TRBV19 and TRBJ2-3, reads DGGITQSPKYLFRKEGQNVTLSCEQNLNHDAMYWYRQDPGQGLRLIYYSQIVNDFQKGDIAEGYSVSREKKESFPLTVTSAQKNPTAFYLCASRQRGDRTDTQYFGPGTRLTVL.

The V call is TRBV6-1, the J call TRBJ1-6; D may be TRBD1 (6 bases). This CDR3 comprises 16 residues. V was cut by 4 bases and J by 8 bases, with 18 bases left in between. Germline CDR1 is MNHNS and CDR2 is SASEGT. The CDR3 DNA reads as TGTGCCAGCAGTGTACAATGGGAGACAGGTTATTCACCCCTCCACTTT. As protein: CASSVQWETGYSPLHF.

This chain links TRBV5-1 with TRBJ2-7, with 7 bases lining up with TRBD1. J was trimmed by 5 bases and V by 4 bases; bases with no gene match: 6. The CDR3 runs to 13 residues. Germline-derived CDR1 and CDR2 are SGHRS and YFSETQ. This CDR3 reads CASSGGQRDEQYF. Here the CDR3 DNA reads TGCGCCAGCAGCGGGGGACAGAGGGACGAGCAGTACTTC.

The chain employs TRBV2 and TRBJ2-1; TRBD2 is a possible D gene (5 bases). Germline lookup yields CDR1 SNHLY and CDR2 FYNNEI. The CDR3 is 15 residues long. V shed 7 bases and J shed 6 bases, with 19 bases lying between them. CDR3 sequence reads: CASTLSFAGVNEQFF. CDR3 in DNA: TGTGCCAGCACCCTGTCGTTTGCGGGTGTCAATGAGCAGTTCTTC.